This T cell receptor beta chain was recovered during a study of early stage breast cancer tumors. Study-wide context: Each sample averaged approximately 10-fold read coverage.

Clones were sequenced by immunoSEQ multiplex PCR, and TCRdb holds only the in-frame ones, with some missing. The sample includes tens of thousands of clones, 83% of them seen just once. The sequence was obtained from a person aged 50-59 years with breast cancer. The sequenced sample consisted of blood.

CDR3 sequence reads: CASSRGGGDYEQYF. The DNA for the CDR3 is TGCGCCAGCAGCCGGGGCGGGGGGGATTACGAGCAGTACTTC. The rearrangement links TRBV4-1 to TRBJ2-7; 9 bases are a match to TRBD2. V was pared by 4 bases and J by 4 bases, with 5 bases of the junction left unmatched. The germline gives CDR1 MGHRA, CDR2 YSYEKL. The CDR3 is made up of 14 amino acids.